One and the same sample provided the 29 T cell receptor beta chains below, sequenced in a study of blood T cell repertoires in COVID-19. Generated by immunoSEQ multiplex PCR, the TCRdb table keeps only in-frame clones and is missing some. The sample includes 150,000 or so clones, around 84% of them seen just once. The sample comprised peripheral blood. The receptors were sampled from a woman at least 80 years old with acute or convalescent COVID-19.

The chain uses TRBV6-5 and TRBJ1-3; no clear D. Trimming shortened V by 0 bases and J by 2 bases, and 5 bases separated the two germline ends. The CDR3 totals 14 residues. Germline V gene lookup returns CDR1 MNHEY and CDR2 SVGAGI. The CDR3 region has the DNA TGTGCCAGCAGTTACTCAGGAGCTGGAAACACCATATATTTT. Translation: CASSYSGAGNTIYF.

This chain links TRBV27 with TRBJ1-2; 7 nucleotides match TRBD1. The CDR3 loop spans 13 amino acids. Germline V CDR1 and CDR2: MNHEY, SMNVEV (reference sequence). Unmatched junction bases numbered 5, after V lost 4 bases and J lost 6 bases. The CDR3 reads CASSSGGLHGYTF. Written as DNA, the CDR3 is TGTGCCAGCAGTTCAGGGGGTCTGCATGGCTACACCTTC.

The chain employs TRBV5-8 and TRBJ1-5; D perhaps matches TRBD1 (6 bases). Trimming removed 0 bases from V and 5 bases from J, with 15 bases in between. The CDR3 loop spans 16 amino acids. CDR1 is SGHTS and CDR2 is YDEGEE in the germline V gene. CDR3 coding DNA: TGTGCCAGCAGCTTGGACTGGGGACAAGACTATCAGCCCCAGCATTTT. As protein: CASSLDWGQDYQPQHF.

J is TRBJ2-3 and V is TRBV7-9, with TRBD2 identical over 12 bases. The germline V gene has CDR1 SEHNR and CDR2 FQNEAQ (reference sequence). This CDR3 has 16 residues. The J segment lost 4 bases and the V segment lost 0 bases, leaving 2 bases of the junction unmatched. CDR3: CASSLAASGRADTQYF. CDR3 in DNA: TGTGCCAGCAGCTTAGCGGCTAGCGGGAGGGCAGATACGCAGTATTTT.

As DNA, the CDR3 is TGCGCCAGCAGCCGACTAGCGGGTAACAACTACGAGCAGTACTTC. This gives the protein CASSRLAGNNYEQYF. The J gene is TRBJ2-7, the V gene TRBV4-1, with 10 bases identical to TRBD2. Trimming took 4 bases from V and 3 from J; bases not matched to a gene: 6. The CDR3 runs to 15 residues. CDR1 MGHRA and CDR2 YSYEKL come from the germline V gene.

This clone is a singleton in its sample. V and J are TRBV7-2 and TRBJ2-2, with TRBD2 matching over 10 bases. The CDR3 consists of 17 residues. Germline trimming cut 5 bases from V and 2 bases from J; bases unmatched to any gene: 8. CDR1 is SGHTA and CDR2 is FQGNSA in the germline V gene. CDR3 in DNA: TGTGCCAGCAGCGTCTATGCTAGCGGGGGAAACACCGGGGAGCTGTTTTTT. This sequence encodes CASSVYASGGNTGELFF.

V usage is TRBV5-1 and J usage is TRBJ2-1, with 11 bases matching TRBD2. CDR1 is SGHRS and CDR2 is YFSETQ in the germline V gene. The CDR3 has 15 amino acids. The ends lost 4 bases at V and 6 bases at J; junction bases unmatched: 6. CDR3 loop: CASSHIAGGGNEQFF. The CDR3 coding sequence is TGCGCCAGCAGCCACATAGCGGGAGGGGGCAATGAGCAGTTCTTC.

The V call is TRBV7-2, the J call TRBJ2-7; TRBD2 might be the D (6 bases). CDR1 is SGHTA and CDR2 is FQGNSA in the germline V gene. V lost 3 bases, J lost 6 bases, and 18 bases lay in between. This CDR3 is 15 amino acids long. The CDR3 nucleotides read TGTGCCAGCAGCTTGTCGTCGGGGGTATGGGGCGAGCAGTACTTC. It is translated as CASSLSSGVWGEQYF.

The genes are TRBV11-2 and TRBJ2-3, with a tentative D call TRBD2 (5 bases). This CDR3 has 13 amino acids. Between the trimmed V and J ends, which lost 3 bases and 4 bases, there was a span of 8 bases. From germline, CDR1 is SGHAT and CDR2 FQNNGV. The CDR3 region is CASSFGLPDTQYF. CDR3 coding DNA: TGTGCCAGCAGCTTTGGACTGCCAGATACGCAGTATTTT.

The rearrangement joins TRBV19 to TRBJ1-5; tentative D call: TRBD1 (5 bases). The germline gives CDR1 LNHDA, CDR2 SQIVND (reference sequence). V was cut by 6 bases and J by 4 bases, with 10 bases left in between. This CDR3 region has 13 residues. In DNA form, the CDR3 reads TGTGCCAGTAGGAAGGGGCTTAATCAGCCCCAGCATTTT. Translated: CASRKGLNQPQHF.

The CDR3, as DNA: TGTGCCAGTAAACTTCTCGCGGGAGGATACAATGAGCAGTTCTTC. It yields the protein CASKLLAGGYNEQFF. The V call is TRBV19, the J call TRBJ2-1, with 8 bases that match TRBD2. Unmatched junction bases numbered 9, after V lost 7 bases and J lost 4 bases. CDR1 LNHDA and CDR2 SQIVND come from the germline V gene (reference sequence). CDR3 length: 15 amino acids. The variable domain in full, completed from reference TRBV19 and TRBJ2-1, reads DGGITQSPKYLFRKEGQNVTLSCEQNLNHDAMYWYRQDPGQGLRLIYYSQIVNDFQKGDIAEGYSVSREKKESFPLTVTSAQKNPTAFYLCASKLLAGGYNEQFFGPGTRLTVL.

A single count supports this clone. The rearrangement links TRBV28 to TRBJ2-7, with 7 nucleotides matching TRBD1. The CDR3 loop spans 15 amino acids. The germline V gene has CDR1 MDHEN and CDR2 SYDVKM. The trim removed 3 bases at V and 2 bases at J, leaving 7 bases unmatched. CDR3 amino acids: CASSLRSDRAYEQYF. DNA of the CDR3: TGTGCCAGCAGTTTGCGATCCGACAGGGCCTACGAGCAGTACTTC. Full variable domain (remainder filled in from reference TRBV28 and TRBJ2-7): DVKVTQSSRYLVKRTGEKVFLECVQDMDHENMFWYRQDPGLGLRLIYFSYDVKMKEKGDIPEGYSVSREKKERFSLILESASTNQTSMYLCASSLRSDRAYEQYFGPGTRLTVT.

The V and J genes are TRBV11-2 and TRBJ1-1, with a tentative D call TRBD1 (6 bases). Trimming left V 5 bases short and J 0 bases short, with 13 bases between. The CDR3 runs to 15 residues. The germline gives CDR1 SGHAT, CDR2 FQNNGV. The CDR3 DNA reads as TGTGCCAGCAGCCCCGGGACATTTATGAACACTGAAGCTTTCTTT. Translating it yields CASSPGTFMNTEAFF.

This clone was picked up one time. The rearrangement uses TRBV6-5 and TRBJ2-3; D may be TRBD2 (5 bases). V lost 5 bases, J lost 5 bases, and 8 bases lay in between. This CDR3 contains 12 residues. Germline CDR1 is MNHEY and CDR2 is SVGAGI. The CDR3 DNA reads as TGTGCCAGCAGTAACCGGGGAGATACGCAGTATTTT. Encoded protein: CASSNRGDTQYF.

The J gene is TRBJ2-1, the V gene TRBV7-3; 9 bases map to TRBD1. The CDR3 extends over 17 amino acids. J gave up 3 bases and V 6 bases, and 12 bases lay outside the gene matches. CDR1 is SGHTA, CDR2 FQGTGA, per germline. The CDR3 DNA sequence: TGTGCCAGCAGGTCACCGGGACAGGGAGGGTTCTACAATGAGCAGTTCTTC. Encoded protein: CASRSPGQGGFYNEQFF.

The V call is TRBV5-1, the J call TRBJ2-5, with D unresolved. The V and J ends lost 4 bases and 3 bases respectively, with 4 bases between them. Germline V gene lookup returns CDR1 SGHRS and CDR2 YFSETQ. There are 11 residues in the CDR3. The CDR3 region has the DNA TGCGCCAGCAGCGTAAAAGAGACCCAGTACTTC. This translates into CASSVKETQYF.

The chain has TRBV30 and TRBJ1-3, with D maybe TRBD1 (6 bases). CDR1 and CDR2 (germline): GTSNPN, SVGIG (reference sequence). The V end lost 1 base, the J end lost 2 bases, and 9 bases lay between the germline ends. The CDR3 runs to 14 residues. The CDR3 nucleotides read TGTGCCTGGAGTGGCTGGGGGCCTGGAAACACCATATATTTT. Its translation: CAWSGWGPGNTIYF.

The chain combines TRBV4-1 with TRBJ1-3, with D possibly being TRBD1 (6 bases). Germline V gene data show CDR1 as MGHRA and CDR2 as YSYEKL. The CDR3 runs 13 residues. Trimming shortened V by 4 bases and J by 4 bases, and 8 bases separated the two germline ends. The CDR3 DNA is TGCGCCAGCAGCCGGACAGCCGGAAACACCATATATTTT. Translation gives CASSRTAGNTIYF.

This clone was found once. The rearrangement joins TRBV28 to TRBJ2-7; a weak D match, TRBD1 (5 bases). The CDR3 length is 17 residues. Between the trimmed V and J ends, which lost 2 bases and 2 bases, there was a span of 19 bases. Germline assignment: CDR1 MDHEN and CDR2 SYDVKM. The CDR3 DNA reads TGTGCCAGCAGTTTAAGTTTTAGTTCCAGACAGCCCTACGAGCAGTACTTC. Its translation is CASSLSFSSRQPYEQYF.

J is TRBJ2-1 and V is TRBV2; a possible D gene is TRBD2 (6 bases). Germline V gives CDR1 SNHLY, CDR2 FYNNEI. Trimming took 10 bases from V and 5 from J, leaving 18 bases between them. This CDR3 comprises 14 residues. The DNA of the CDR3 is TGTGCCATCACCTGGGACTGGCGTCACAATGAGCAGTTCTTC. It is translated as CAITWDWRHNEQFF.

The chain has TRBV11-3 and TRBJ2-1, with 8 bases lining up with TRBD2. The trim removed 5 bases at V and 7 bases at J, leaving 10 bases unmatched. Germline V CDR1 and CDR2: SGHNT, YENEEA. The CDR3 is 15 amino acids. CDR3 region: CASSPGGGRVNEQFF. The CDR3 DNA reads TGTGCCAGCAGCCCCGGGGGGGGGCGGGTAAATGAGCAGTTCTTC.

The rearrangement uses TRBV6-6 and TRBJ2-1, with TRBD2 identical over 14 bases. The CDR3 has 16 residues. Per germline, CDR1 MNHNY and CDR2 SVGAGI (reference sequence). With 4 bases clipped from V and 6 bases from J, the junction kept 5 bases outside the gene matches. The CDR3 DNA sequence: TGTGCCAGCAGTTCCGGGACTAGCGGGGGTGGCAATGAGCAGTTCTTC. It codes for CASSSGTSGGGNEQFF.

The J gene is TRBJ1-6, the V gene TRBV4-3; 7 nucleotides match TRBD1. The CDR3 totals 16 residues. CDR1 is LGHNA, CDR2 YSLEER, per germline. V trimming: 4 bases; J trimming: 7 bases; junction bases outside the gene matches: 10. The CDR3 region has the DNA TGCGCCAGCAGCCCCTCGGACAGGAGCTTCAATTCACCCCTCCACTTT. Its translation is CASSPSDRSFNSPLHF.

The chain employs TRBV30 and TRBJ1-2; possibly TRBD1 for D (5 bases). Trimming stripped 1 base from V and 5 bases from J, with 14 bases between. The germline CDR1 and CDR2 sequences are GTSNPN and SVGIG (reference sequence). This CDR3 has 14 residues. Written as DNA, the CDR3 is TGTGCCTGGAGTGGGGGGAGGGCCCGATATGGCTACACCTTC. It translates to CAWSGGRARYGYTF.

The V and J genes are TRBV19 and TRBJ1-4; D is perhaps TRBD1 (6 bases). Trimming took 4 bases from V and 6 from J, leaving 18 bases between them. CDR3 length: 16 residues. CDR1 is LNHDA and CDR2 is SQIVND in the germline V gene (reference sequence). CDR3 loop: CASSTTTYRVHEKLFF. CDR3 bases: TGTGCCAGTAGTACCACCACCTACAGGGTGCATGAAAAACTGTTTTTT. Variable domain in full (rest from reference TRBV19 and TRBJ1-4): DGGITQSPKYLFRKEGQNVTLSCEQNLNHDAMYWYRQDPGQGLRLIYYSQIVNDFQKGDIAEGYSVSREKKESFPLTVTSAQKNPTAFYLCASSTTTYRVHEKLFFGSGTQLSVL.

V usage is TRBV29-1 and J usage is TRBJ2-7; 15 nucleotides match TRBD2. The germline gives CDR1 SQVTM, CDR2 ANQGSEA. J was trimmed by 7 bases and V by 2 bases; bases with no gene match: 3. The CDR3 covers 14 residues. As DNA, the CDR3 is TGCAGCGTTGAAAAGGGACTAGCGGGAGGTGAGCAGTACTTC. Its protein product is CSVEKGLAGGEQYF.

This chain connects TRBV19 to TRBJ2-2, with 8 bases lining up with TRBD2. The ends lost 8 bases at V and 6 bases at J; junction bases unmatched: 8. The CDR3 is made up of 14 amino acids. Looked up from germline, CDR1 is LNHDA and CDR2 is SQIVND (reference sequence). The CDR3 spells CASRNGRAAGELFF. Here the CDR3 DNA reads TGTGCCAGTCGGAACGGGAGGGCCGCCGGGGAGCTGTTTTTT.

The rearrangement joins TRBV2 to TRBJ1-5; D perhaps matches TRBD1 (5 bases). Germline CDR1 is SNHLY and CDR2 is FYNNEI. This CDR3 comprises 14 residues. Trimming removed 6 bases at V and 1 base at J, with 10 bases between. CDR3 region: CASRATVSNQPQHF. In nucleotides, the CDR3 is TGTGCCAGCAGAGCGACAGTGAGCAATCAGCCCCAGCATTTT.

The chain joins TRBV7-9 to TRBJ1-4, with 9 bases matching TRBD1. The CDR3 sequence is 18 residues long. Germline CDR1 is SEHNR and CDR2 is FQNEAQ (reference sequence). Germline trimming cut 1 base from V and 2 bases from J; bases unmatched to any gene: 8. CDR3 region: CASSLEITGGRTNEKLFF. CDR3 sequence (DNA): TGTGCCAGCAGCTTAGAGATCACAGGGGGCAGGACTAATGAAAAACTGTTTTTT.